Listed below are T cell receptor beta chains from one sample, sequenced in a study of blood T cell repertoires in COVID-19. The assay was immunoSEQ multiplex PCR, and TCRdb's table has in-frame clones only and misses some. Found here are about 30,000 clones, 87% of them singletons; the top ten hold 5.4%. Sequenced: peripheral blood. Source of these receptors: a man aged 55 to 70 with active COVID-19. Each CDR3 is given with its conserved first and last residue. Fields, in order: clone size, CDR3 length, J gene, V gene, D gene, CDR3 protein, CDR3 DNA. D genes are given only for firm matches. A row's size may be missing; if present it is once, few, many or a size class.

few	15	TRBJ2-7	TRBV5-4	.	CASSSLTSRGYEQYF	TGTGCCAGCAGCTCGCTCACTAGCAGAGGATACGAGCAGTACTTC
.	13	TRBJ2-6	TRBV3-1/TRBV3-2	.	CAVGVAGANVLTF	TGTGCCGTCGGGGTGGCTGGGGCCAACGTCCTGACTTTC
few	16	TRBJ1-5	TRBV2	TRBD1	CASRLRTGGAYQPQHF	TGTGCCAGCAGGCTCAGGACAGGGGGCGCGTATCAGCCCCAGCATTTT
.	15	TRBJ1-2	TRBV19	.	CASSPNPDRLYGYTF	TGTGCCAGTAGTCCTAACCCGGACAGACTTTATGGCTACACCTTC
.	15	TRBJ1-1	TRBV29-1	TRBD1	CSAARQGQINTEAFF	TGCAGCGCCGCTAGACAGGGTCAAATAAACACTGAAGCTTTCTTT
.	16	TRBJ2-5	TRBV7-3	TRBD2	CASSSGLAGGRETQYF	TGTGCCAGCAGCTCCGGACTAGCGGGGGGGCGGGAGACCCAGTACTTC
.	15	TRBJ1-3	TRBV9	TRBD1	CASSPRGTVRNTIYF	TGTGCCAGCAGCCCCCGGGGGACAGTCAGAAACACCATATATTTT
.	14	TRBJ2-5	TRBV5-5	TRBD2	CASSLDGRVETQYF	TGTGCCAGCAGCTTGGACGGGAGGGTAGAGACCCAGTACTTC
once	13	TRBJ1-1	TRBV7-9	TRBD1	CASSISGGPEAFF	TGTGCCAGCAGCATTTCAGGGGGACCTGAAGCTTTCTTT
.	15	TRBJ2-1	TRBV6-5	.	CASSPHTNQYNEQFF	TGTGCCAGCAGTCCCCACACTAACCAGTACAATGAGCAGTTCTTC
.	15	TRBJ1-5	TRBV4-1	.	CASSHVGAGNQPQHF	TGCGCCAGCAGCCACGTAGGGGCAGGCAATCAGCCCCAGCATTTT
.	15	TRBJ2-7	TRBV5-6	.	CASSKLTGMTYEQYF	TGTGCCAGCAGCAAATTAACAGGTATGACCTACGAGCAGTACTTC
.	13	TRBJ1-1	TRBV30	TRBD1	CAWSVSGGTEAFF	TGTGCCTGGAGTGTTTCAGGGGGCACTGAAGCTTTCTTT
.	15	TRBJ2-3	TRBV28	TRBD1	CASTIQGVTTDTQYF	TGTGCCAGCACAATACAGGGGGTCACCACAGATACGCAGTATTTT
.	15	TRBJ1-3	TRBV7-8	TRBD1	CASSLERGQGRAIYF	TGTGCCAGCAGCTTAGAGAGGGGACAGGGGAGGGCCATATATTTT
.	13	TRBJ2-4	TRBV9	TRBD1	CASSATGGNIQYF	TGTGCCAGCAGCGCTACAGGGGGGAACATTCAGTACTTC
.	14	TRBJ1-1	TRBV7-2	TRBD1	CASSLDPDRGEAFF	TGTGCCAGCAGCTTAGATCCCGACAGGGGTGAAGCTTTCTTT
.	16	TRBJ2-5	TRBV9	TRBD2	CASSVAGTSGGETQYF	TGTGCCAGCAGCGTGGCCGGGACTAGCGGGGGAGAGACCCAGTACTTC
.	13	TRBJ2-7	TRBV5-1	.	CASSESGPYEQYF	TGCGCCAGCAGTGAAAGCGGTCCATACGAGCAGTACTTC
.	16	TRBJ2-3	TRBV7-7	.	CASSLGVGQSTDTQYF	TGTGCTAGCAGCTTGGGGGTGGGACAAAGCACAGATACGCAGTATTTT
.	16	TRBJ1-1	TRBV18	TRBD1	CASSLRAIDRGTEAFF	TGTGCCAGCTCCCTGAGGGCAATAGACAGGGGCACTGAAGCTTTCTTT
once	13	TRBJ2-5	TRBV4-2	.	CASSPPGGETQYF	TGTGCCAGCAGCCCGCCGGGTGGAGAGACCCAGTACTTC
.	14	TRBJ1-5	TRBV30	.	CAWSREFSNQPQHF	TGTGCCTGGTCAAGGGAGTTTAGCAATCAGCCCCAGCATTTT
.	12	TRBJ1-5	TRBV10-3	.	CAISDAGQPQHF	TGTGCCATCAGTGACGCGGGACAGCCCCAGCATTTT
.	15	TRBJ1-1	TRBV7-9	.	CASSLYLQGNTEAFF	TGTGCCAGCAGCTTATATTTACAGGGGAACACTGAAGCTTTCTTT
.	14	TRBJ2-1	TRBV6-6	TRBD2	CASHPGGGNNEQFF	TGTGCCAGCCACCCGGGAGGGGGAAACAATGAGCAGTTCTTC
.	13	TRBJ1-1	TRBV5-6	TRBD1	CASRGQLNTEAFF	TGTGCCAGCAGGGGACAGCTAAACACTGAAGCTTTCTTT